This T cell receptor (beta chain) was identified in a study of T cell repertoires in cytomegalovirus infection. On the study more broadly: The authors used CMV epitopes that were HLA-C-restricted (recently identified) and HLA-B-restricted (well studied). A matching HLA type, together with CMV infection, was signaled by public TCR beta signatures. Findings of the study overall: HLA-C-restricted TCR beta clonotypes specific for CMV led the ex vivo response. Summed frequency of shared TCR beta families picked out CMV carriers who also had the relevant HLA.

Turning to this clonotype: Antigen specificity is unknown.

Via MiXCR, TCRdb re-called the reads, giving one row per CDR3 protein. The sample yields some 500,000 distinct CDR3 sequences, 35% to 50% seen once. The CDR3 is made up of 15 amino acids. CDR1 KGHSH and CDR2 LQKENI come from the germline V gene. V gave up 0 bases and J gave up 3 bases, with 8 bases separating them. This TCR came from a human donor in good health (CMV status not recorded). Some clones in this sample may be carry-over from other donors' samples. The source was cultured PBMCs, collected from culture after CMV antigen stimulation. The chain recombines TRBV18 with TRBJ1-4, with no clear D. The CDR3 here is CASSPPSLPNEKLFF. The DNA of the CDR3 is TGTGCCAGCTCACCACCGTCCCTCCCTAATGAAAAACTGTTTTTT.